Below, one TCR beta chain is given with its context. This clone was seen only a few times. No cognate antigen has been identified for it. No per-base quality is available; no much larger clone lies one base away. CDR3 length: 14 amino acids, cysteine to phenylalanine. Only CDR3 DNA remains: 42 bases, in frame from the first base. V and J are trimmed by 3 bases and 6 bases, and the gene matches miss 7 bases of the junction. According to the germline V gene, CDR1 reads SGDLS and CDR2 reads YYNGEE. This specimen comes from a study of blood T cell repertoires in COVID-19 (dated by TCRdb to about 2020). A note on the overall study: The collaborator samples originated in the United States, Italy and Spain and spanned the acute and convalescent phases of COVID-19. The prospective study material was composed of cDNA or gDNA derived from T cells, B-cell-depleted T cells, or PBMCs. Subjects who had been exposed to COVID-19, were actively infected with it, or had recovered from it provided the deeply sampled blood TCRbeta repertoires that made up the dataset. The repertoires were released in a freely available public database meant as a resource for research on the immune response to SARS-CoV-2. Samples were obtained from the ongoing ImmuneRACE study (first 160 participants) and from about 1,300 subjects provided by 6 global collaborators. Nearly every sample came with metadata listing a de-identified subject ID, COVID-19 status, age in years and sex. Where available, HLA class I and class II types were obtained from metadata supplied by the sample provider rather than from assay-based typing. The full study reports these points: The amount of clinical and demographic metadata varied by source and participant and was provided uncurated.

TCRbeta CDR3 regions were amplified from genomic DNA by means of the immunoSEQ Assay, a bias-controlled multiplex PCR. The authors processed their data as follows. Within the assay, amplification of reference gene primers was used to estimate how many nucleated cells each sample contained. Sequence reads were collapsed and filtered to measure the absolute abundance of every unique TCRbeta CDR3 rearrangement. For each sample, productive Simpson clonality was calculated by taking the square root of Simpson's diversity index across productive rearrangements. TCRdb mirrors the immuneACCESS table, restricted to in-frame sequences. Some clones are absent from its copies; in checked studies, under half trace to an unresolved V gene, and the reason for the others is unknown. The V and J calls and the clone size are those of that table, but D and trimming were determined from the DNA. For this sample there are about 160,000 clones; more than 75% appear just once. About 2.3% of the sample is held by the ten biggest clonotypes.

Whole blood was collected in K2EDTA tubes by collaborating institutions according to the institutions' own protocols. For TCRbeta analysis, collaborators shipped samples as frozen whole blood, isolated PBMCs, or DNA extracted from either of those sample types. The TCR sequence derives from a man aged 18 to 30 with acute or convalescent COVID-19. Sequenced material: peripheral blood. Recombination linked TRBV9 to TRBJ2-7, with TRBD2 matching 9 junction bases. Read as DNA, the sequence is TGTGCCAGCAGCGATACTAGCGGGTATAGCGAGCAGTACTTC. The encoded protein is CASSDTSGYSEQYF.